These T cell receptor beta chains were read from a single sample in a study of T cells in Graves' hyperthyroidism and ophthalmopathy. A single record per CDR3 protein comes from TCRdb applying MiXCR to the multiplex PCR reads. The sample has 600,000 to 650,000 distinct CDR3 sequences; less than 25% are singletons. Sequenced material: blood. The receptors were gathered from a man aged 25-45 years with Graves' ophthalmopathy. CDR3s include the opening cysteine and the closing phenylalanine or tryptophan. The D gene is left open where the match is weak. Part of the rows lack a size; the others show once, few, many or a class for expanded clones.

abundance: NA
j_gene: TRBJ1-4
len: 14
d_gene: NA
v_gene: TRBV12-5
CDR3nt: TGTGCTAGTGCCCCTCAGGGCAGGGGAAGAAAACTGTTTTTT
CDR3aa: CASAPQGRGRKLFF

abundance: many
j_gene: TRBJ2-1
len: 16
d_gene: TRBD2
v_gene: TRBV6-5
CDR3nt: TGTGCCAGCAGTTACTCGAGCGGGAGCTCCTACAATGAGCAGTTCTTC
CDR3aa: CASSYSSGSSYNEQFF

abundance: many
j_gene: TRBJ2-5
len: 15
d_gene: TRBD2
v_gene: TRBV27
CDR3nt: TGTGCCAGCAGTGCCGCTAGCGGGAGGCGGGAGACCCAGTACTTC
CDR3aa: CASSAASGRRETQYF

abundance: many
j_gene: TRBJ1-2
len: 13
d_gene: NA
v_gene: TRBV28
CDR3nt: TGTGCCAGCAGTTTAGAGGGGGAATATGGCTACACCTTC
CDR3aa: CASSLEGEYGYTF

abundance: many
j_gene: TRBJ2-3
len: 16
d_gene: TRBD2
v_gene: TRBV7-3
CDR3nt: TGTGCCAGCAGCTTCGGGGGAGTACGGGGGGCAGATACGCAGTATTTT
CDR3aa: CASSFGGVRGADTQYF

abundance: NA
j_gene: TRBJ2-2
len: 15
d_gene: NA
v_gene: TRBV10-3
CDR3nt: TGTGCCATCAGTGACCGAGCGGGGAACACCGGGGAGCTGTTTTTT
CDR3aa: CAISDRAGNTGELFF

abundance: NA
j_gene: TRBJ1-4
len: 14
d_gene: NA
v_gene: TRBV7-8
CDR3nt: TGTGCCAGCAGCTTACGGGGGGCGCCTGAAAAACTGTTTTTT
CDR3aa: CASSLRGAPEKLFF

abundance: NA
j_gene: TRBJ2-7
len: 13
d_gene: NA
v_gene: TRBV19
CDR3nt: TGTGCCAGTAGTACCAGGGTCCTAGACGAGCAGTACTTC
CDR3aa: CASSTRVLDEQYF

abundance: few
j_gene: TRBJ2-7
len: 18
d_gene: NA
v_gene: TRBV7-2
CDR3nt: TGTGCCAGCAGGTTGGCGGCAGTTCCCCAGGGTGAAGGGTACGAGCAGTACTTC
CDR3aa: CASRLAAVPQGEGYEQYF

abundance: many
j_gene: TRBJ2-7
len: 16
d_gene: NA
v_gene: TRBV28
CDR3nt: TGTGCCAGCAGTCACCCGCAGGGATTTCAATCCTACGAGCAGTACTTC
CDR3aa: CASSHPQGFQSYEQYF

abundance: NA
j_gene: TRBJ2-7
len: 15
d_gene: NA
v_gene: TRBV11-2
CDR3nt: TGCGCCAGCAGCCAAGACTGGGTAAGCCCCTACGAGCAGTACTTC
CDR3aa: CASSQDWVSPYEQYF

abundance: few
j_gene: TRBJ1-3
len: 13
d_gene: NA
v_gene: TRBV7-7
CDR3nt: TGTGCTAGCAGCCCCGCTTCTGGAAACACCATATATTTT
CDR3aa: CASSPASGNTIYF

abundance: few
j_gene: TRBJ2-2
len: 15
d_gene: NA
v_gene: TRBV14
CDR3nt: TGTGCCAGCAAACAGGACAGAGGGAACACCGGGGAGCTGTTTTTT
CDR3aa: CASKQDRGNTGELFF

abundance: NA
j_gene: TRBJ2-7
len: 13
d_gene: NA
v_gene: TRBV24-1
CDR3nt: TGTGCCACCCCTTCTTTGGCTCCCTACGAGCAGTACTTC
CDR3aa: CATPSLAPYEQYF

abundance: NA
j_gene: TRBJ2-3
len: 17
d_gene: NA
v_gene: TRBV3-1
CDR3nt: TGTGCCAGCAGCCGCCTGAGCGGCGGGACTAGCACAGATACGCAGTATTTT
CDR3aa: CASSRLSGGTSTDTQYF

abundance: few
j_gene: TRBJ2-7
len: 16
d_gene: TRBD2
v_gene: TRBV3-1
CDR3nt: TGTGCCAGCAGCCGATGGACTAGCGGGATCTCCTACGAGCAGTACTTC
CDR3aa: CASSRWTSGISYEQYF

abundance: many
j_gene: TRBJ1-1
len: 13
d_gene: NA
v_gene: TRBV11-3
CDR3nt: TGTGCCAGCAGCTCAAACAGGTACACTGAAGCTTTCTTT
CDR3aa: CASSSNRYTEAFF

abundance: NA
j_gene: TRBJ1-2
len: 16
d_gene: TRBD1
v_gene: TRBV28
CDR3nt: TGTGCCAGCAGTCCCGTTGCAGGGGGCGTATTTCGTGGCTACACCTTC
CDR3aa: CASSPVAGGVFRGYTF

abundance: many
j_gene: TRBJ2-3
len: 14
d_gene: TRBD2
v_gene: TRBV28
CDR3nt: TGTGCCAGCTGTGGAGTAGCGGGATTAGATACGCAGTATTTT
CDR3aa: CASCGVAGLDTQYF

abundance: many
j_gene: TRBJ2-7
len: 15
d_gene: NA
v_gene: TRBV12-3/TRBV12-4
CDR3nt: TGTGCCAGCAGTTCACGCGGCAGTTTTCCCTACGAGCAGTACTTC
CDR3aa: CASSSRGSFPYEQYF

abundance: NA
j_gene: TRBJ1-2
len: 15
d_gene: NA
v_gene: TRBV7-2
CDR3nt: TGTGCCAGCAGCCACCAGGATGAGGGGGGGGTTGGCTACACCTTC
CDR3aa: CASSHQDEGGVGYTF

abundance: many
j_gene: TRBJ2-7
len: 14
d_gene: NA
v_gene: TRBV28
CDR3nt: TGTGCCAGCAGTTTCAATGGAGAGAGCTACGAGCAGTACTTC
CDR3aa: CASSFNGESYEQYF

abundance: few
j_gene: TRBJ1-6
len: 16
d_gene: NA
v_gene: TRBV5-1
CDR3nt: TGCGCCAGCAGCTTGTTCCCAGACGCTGAGAATTCACCCCTCCACTTT
CDR3aa: CASSLFPDAENSPLHF

abundance: few
j_gene: TRBJ1-2
len: 15
d_gene: TRBD1
v_gene: TRBV2
CDR3nt: TGTGCCAGCAGTCACAATACAGGGGCCGACTATGGCTACACCTTC
CDR3aa: CASSHNTGADYGYTF

abundance: many
j_gene: TRBJ2-5
len: 14
d_gene: TRBD1
v_gene: TRBV2
CDR3nt: TGTGCCAGCAACCCCGGGACAGGGAAAGAGACCCAGTACTTC
CDR3aa: CASNPGTGKETQYF

abundance: NA
j_gene: TRBJ2-5
len: 13
d_gene: NA
v_gene: TRBV20-1
CDR3nt: TGCAGTGCCCGAAAGACGGAAGAAGAGACCCAGTACTTC
CDR3aa: CSARKTEEETQYF

abundance: many
j_gene: TRBJ2-5
len: 15
d_gene: TRBD1
v_gene: TRBV2
CDR3nt: TGTGCCAGCAGCGGGGACAGGGGGCCCCAAGAGACCCAGTACTTC
CDR3aa: CASSGDRGPQETQYF

abundance: NA
j_gene: TRBJ1-4
len: 16
d_gene: NA
v_gene: TRBV28
CDR3nt: TGTGTCAGCAGTCCCGGGACACCCGCAACTAATGAAAAACTGTTTTTT
CDR3aa: CVSSPGTPATNEKLFF